Listed below are T cell receptor beta chains from one sample, sequenced in a study of vaccination effects on CD4 cells after COVID-19. These receptors lack a known antigen. Assay used: immunoSEQ multiplex PCR; TCRdb lists only in-frame clones, some missing. The data contain about 43,000 clones, roughly 79% of them singletons. The sequencing here drew on CD4+ T cells from PBMCs cultured with SARS-CoV-2 spike peptides, taken before COVID-19 vaccination. These receptors all come from a human donor who received a COVID-19 vaccine. CDR3s include the opening cysteine and the closing phenylalanine or tryptophan. The D gene is left open where the match is weak. Not every row has a clone size; where given, it reads once, few, many or a size class.

TRBV9	TRBJ2-5	.	.	TGTGCCAGCAGTGACCACCGGGGCTTTCAAGAGACCCAGTACTTC	CASSDHRGFQETQYF
TRBV7-2	TRBJ1-2	.	TRBD1	TGTGCCAGCAGCCCCCGGGGCCAGGGGGAGTCTGGTGGCTATGGCTACACCTTC	CASSPRGQGESGGYGYTF
TRBV6-6	TRBJ1-3	.	.	TGTGCCAGCAGTGACTCTGGAAACACCATATATTTT	CASSDSGNTIYF
TRBV30	TRBJ1-5	.	.	TGTGCCTGGAGCGGTGGGGGCGATCAGCCCCAGCATTTT	CAWSGGGDQPQHF
TRBV28	TRBJ1-5	.	.	TGTGCCAGCAGTCCACTAAAGTTGGACCTTATTCTGGCTCAGCCCCAGCATTTT	CASSPLKLDLILAQPQHF
TRBV11-1	TRBJ2-5	.	TRBD2	TGTGCCAGCAGCATGACCGGGAGGGGAGAGACCCAGTACTTC	CASSMTGRGETQYF
TRBV28	TRBJ1-6	.	TRBD1	TGTGCCAGCAGGCCGTGGGGACAGGGGGATTCACCCCTCCACTTT	CASRPWGQGDSPLHF
TRBV7-2	TRBJ1-2	.	.	TGTGCCAGCAGCTGGCAGGGAAGGTTCTATGGCTACACCTTC	CASSWQGRFYGYTF
TRBV28	TRBJ1-4	.	.	TGTGCCAGTATGGGCTTCCCGGGGGATGAAAAACTGTTTTTT	CASMGFPGDEKLFF
TRBV7-2	TRBJ2-3	.	TRBD2	TGTGCCAGCAGCTGGGGACTAGCGGGAGGATTCACAGATACGCAGTATTTT	CASSWGLAGGFTDTQYF
TRBV7-2	TRBJ1-1	few	.	TGTGCCAGCAGCTCTGGGGGGGTCACTGAAGCTTTCTTT	CASSSGGVTEAFF
TRBV6-1	TRBJ1-2	once	.	TGTGCCAGCAGTGAAGCCTTCAGGGCCGGCTACACCTTC	CASSEAFRAGYTF
TRBV11-2	TRBJ1-5	.	.	TGTGCCAGCAGCTTGCAGGCCGATCAGCCCCAGCATTTT	CASSLQADQPQHF